This T cell receptor (beta chain) was profiled in a study of T cell responses to AZD1222 COVID-19 vaccine. V shed 7 bases, J shed 5 bases, and the junction held 13 bases outside the gene matches. Germline values: CDR1 MNHEY, CDR2 SMNVEV (reference sequence). The length of the CDR3 is 16 residues. This table comes from immunoSEQ multiplex PCR, and its TCRdb copy is limited to in-frame clones, with some not included. The sample has 200,000 or so clones; 85% to 95% are singletons. Regarding this clone: The antigen remains undetermined.

Study-level points and caveats: Among the donors, most were white British and more were female, and clonal diversity was possibly underestimated.

The sequenced sample was peripheral blood, obtained on day 0 of AZD1222 vaccination. The sequence came from an adult in good health. The chain employs TRBV27 and TRBJ2-1, with 8 bases matching TRBD2. CDR3 DNA: TGTGCCAGCATATCTCTGGTAAGCGGGAGACACAATGAGCAGTTCTTC. Its translation is CASISLVSGRHNEQFF.